This T cell receptor beta chain derives from a study of identical twins. TCRdb re-called the 5' RACE reads with MiXCR, one entry per CDR3 protein. Among hundreds of thousands of distinct CDR3 sequences, about 20% were seen once, and the ten largest hold 10% to 15%. Germline CDR1 SGHAT, CDR2 FQNNGV. The germline V and J ends were trimmed by 5 bases and 0 bases, with 11 bases remaining between them. CDR3 length: 15 residues. This clonotype occurred a few times. These data were also filed under a second study, of T cells expressing NK-cell markers.

J is TRBJ2-1 and V is TRBV11-2; a weak D match, TRBD2 (5 bases). The sequencing sample was made of PBMCs. This receptor was identified in a woman aged 18-35 years in good health. CDR3 coding DNA: TGTGCCAGCAGCGAGAGCGGTCCCTCCTACAATGAGCAGTTCTTC. It specifies CASSESGPSYNEQFF.